This T cell receptor beta chain was observed in a study of blood T cell repertoires in COVID-19. Study-level background: Acute-phase and convalescent COVID-19 samples originated in the United States, Italy and Spain. Nucleic acid was either cDNA or gDNA, and it came from T cells, B-cell-depleted T cells, or PBMCs.

The authors' processing: Reference gene primer amplification yielded estimated nucleated cell counts. Libraries were prepared by immunoSEQ multiplex PCR; TCRdb keeps only in-frame clonotypes and omits some of them. The DNA gave D and trimming, while V, J and clone size come from that table. Of about 41,000 clones listed, around four fifths are singletons. The CDR3 has 15 amino acids. J lost 8 bases, V lost 3 bases, and 9 bases had no gene match. Germline lookup yields CDR1 SGHRS and CDR2 YFSETQ. This TCR was recovered from a woman of 80 years or more with active or convalescent COVID-19. Sequencing was performed on peripheral blood. The chain carries TRBV5-1 and TRBJ2-2; 8 positions match TRBD1. The CDR3 sequence: CASSSDRAFGGELFF. CDR3 nucleotide sequence: TGCGCCAGCAGCTCGGACAGGGCTTTTGGTGGGGAGCTGTTTTTT.